A selection of T cell receptor beta chains follows, all from one sample in a study of CD8 T cells in acute hepatitis C reinfection. Profiling relied on immunoSEQ multiplex PCR, and the TCRdb table lists in-frame clones only, not all of them. The sample yields about 38,000 clones, roughly 88% seen once. Sequencing input: naive CD8+ T cells from PBMCs. The origin of the receptors is a woman aged 18-30 years who spontaneously cleared hepatitis C infection. Both conserved end residues are part of each CDR3. The order of the fields is D gene, clone size, J gene, V gene, CDR3 DNA, CDR3 protein. D genes are given only for firm matches. Part of the rows lack a size; the others show once, few, many or a class for expanded clones.

.,.,TRBJ2-1,TRBV27,TGTGCCAGCAGTCAATTCTCCCTGGCTGTTGGCAATGAGCAGTTCTTC,CASSQFSLAVGNEQFF
.,.,TRBJ2-7,TRBV28,TGTGCCAGCAGTTTTAGGGGCTACGAGCAGTACTTC,CASSFRGYEQYF
.,.,TRBJ2-2,TRBV9,TGTGCCAGCAGCGTAGCTGTCGAGGCCACAATAGAGGCTGACGGGGAGCTGTTTTTT,CASSVAVEATIEADGELFF
.,.,TRBJ2-7,TRBV6-6,TGTGCCAGCAGTTTTGGCAGAAACTACGAGCAGTACTTC,CASSFGRNYEQYF
.,.,TRBJ1-1,TRBV4-1,TGCGCCAGCAGCCAAAAGGTAGGCACTGAAGCTTTCTTT,CASSQKVGTEAFF
.,.,TRBJ1-1,TRBV9,TGTGCCAGCAGCGTAGGACAAGGGAACACTGAAGCTTTCTTT,CASSVGQGNTEAFF
TRBD2,.,TRBJ2-5,TRBV10-2,TGCGCCGTCCGGACTAGTGGGGCAGAGACCCAGTACTTC,CAVRTSGAETQYF
.,.,TRBJ1-3,TRBV12-5,TGTGCTAGTGGTTTGGTAGGGGGGGCTGGAAACACCATATATTTT,CASGLVGGAGNTIYF
TRBD2,.,TRBJ2-5,TRBV13,TGTGCCAGCAGCCCAGCCTTAGAGGGACTAGCGGGAGATGGAGAGACCCAGTACTTC,CASSPALEGLAGDGETQYF
TRBD2,.,TRBJ2-2,TRBV7-6,TGTGCCAGCAGCCTTGGTGGACTAGCGGGAGAGGTGGCCGGGGAGCTGTTTTTT,CASSLGGLAGEVAGELFF
.,.,TRBJ2-2,TRBV5-6,TGTGCCAGCAGCTTGGACTTCTCCGGGGAGCTGTTTTTT,CASSLDFSGELFF
TRBD2,.,TRBJ2-2,TRBV27,TGTGCCAGCAGAAAAGGGACTAGCGGTTACACCGGGGAGCTGTTTTTT,CASRKGTSGYTGELFF
.,.,TRBJ2-2,TRBV27,TGTGCCAGCAGTTTATGGTCTGCAGGTACGAACACCGGGGAGCTGTTTTTT,CASSLWSAGTNTGELFF
.,.,TRBJ1-1,TRBV14,TGTGCCAGCAGCCAACGACAGTTTGAAGCTGAAGCTTTCTTT,CASSQRQFEAEAFF
.,.,TRBJ2-2,TRBV10-3,TGTGCCATCAGTGGTGGGGGAACCGGGACAAAGAACACCGGGGAGCTGTTTTTT,CAISGGGTGTKNTGELFF
TRBD1,.,TRBJ1-2,TRBV7-9,TGTGCCAGCAGCTTGACAGGGTTGATAGAGTATGGCTACACCTTC,CASSLTGLIEYGYTF
TRBD2,once,TRBJ2-7,TRBV27,TGTGCCAGCACAAAAGAAAGTGCGGGACTAGCGGGACCGTCAGAGCAGTACTTC,CASTKESAGLAGPSEQYF
.,.,TRBJ2-1,TRBV10-2,TGCGCCAGCACGTATGGTGACAATGAGCAGTTCTTC,CASTYGDNEQFF
TRBD1,.,TRBJ1-3,TRBV27,TGTGCCAGCAGTTTATCGATGACAGGGGCAGGAAACACCATATATTTT,CASSLSMTGAGNTIYF
TRBD1,.,TRBJ2-1,TRBV7-3,TGTGCCAGCAGCTTATTGGGACAGGTGTGGGCAACTAACAATGAGCAGTTCTTC,CASSLLGQVWATNNEQFF
TRBD1,.,TRBJ1-5,TRBV19,TGTGCCACGATACCGGGACAGGGAGTGCCGCAGCCCCAGCATTTT,CATIPGQGVPQPQHF
TRBD2,once,TRBJ2-1,TRBV9,TGTGCCAGCAGCGGAGGACTAGCGGGAAGGTACAATGAGCAGTTCTTC,CASSGGLAGRYNEQFF
.,.,TRBJ2-1,TRBV5-1,TGCGCCAGCAGCTTGGTTGCCCGATCCCACAATGAGCAGTTCTTC,CASSLVARSHNEQFF
.,.,TRBJ2-7,TRBV10-3,TGTGCCACCGCCGCCGGGACCCTTAGCTCCTACGAGCAGTACTTC,CATAAGTLSSYEQYF
.,.,TRBJ2-1,TRBV7-9,TGTGCCAGCATCGCCGTTCCCGCAAATGAGCAGTTCTTC,CASIAVPANEQFF
.,.,TRBJ2-7,TRBV5-6,TGTGCCAGCAGCTTGGCCCACTCCTACGAGCAGTACTTC,CASSLAHSYEQYF
.,once,TRBJ2-1,TRBV11-3,TGTGCCAGCAGTGGACACCCCTCCTACAATGAGCAGTTCTTC,CASSGHPSYNEQFF
.,.,TRBJ2-7,TRBV19,TGTGCCAGTAGTCACGGGAGCTCCTACGAGCAGTACTTC,CASSHGSSYEQYF
.,.,TRBJ1-2,TRBV2,TGTGCCAGCATGTCCGGCAGTCTGTTTTATGGCTACACCTTC,CASMSGSLFYGYTF
.,.,TRBJ2-3,TRBV6-5,TGTGCCAGCCAATATGGGGATACGCAGTATTTT,CASQYGDTQYF
.,.,TRBJ1-5,TRBV7-9,TGTGCCAGCAGGCCGGATGAAAATCAGCCCCAGCATTTT,CASRPDENQPQHF
.,once,TRBJ2-7,TRBV30,TGTGCCTGGAGTGGTGGCAACTCCTACGAGCAGTACTTC,CAWSGGNSYEQYF
TRBD2,.,TRBJ2-3,TRBV4-1,TGCGCCAGCAGCCAAGACGGACTAGTTGTGCAGTATTTT,CASSQDGLVVQYF
.,.,TRBJ2-5,TRBV19,TGTGCCAGTAGTTTGAACCAAGAGACCCAGTACTTC,CASSLNQETQYF
.,.,TRBJ2-3,TRBV28,TGTGCCAGCAGTTGGGGGACGGAGGGGAGTAGCACAGATACGCAGTATTTT,CASSWGTEGSSTDTQYF
TRBD2,.,TRBJ2-5,TRBV5-1,TGCGCCACTTCTAGCGGAGAGGGATTGGAGACCCAGTACTTC,CATSSGEGLETQYF
TRBD2,.,TRBJ2-3,TRBV7-8,TGTGCCAGCAGCATCGGGACTAGCGGGAGCCCCTCTGGCACAGATACGCAGTATTTT,CASSIGTSGSPSGTDTQYF
.,.,TRBJ2-1,TRBV7-6,TGTGCCAGCAGCTTAGCGCCACAGCTAGCGTACAATGAGCAGTTCTTC,CASSLAPQLAYNEQFF
.,.,TRBJ2-1,TRBV9,TGTGCCAGCAGCCCAGGCGGAGGGGTGGGCAATGAGCAGTTCTTC,CASSPGGGVGNEQFF
.,.,TRBJ2-1,TRBV6-5,TGTGCCAGCAGCCAGCGGGCCAACTCCTACAATGAGCAGTTCTTC,CASSQRANSYNEQFF
.,once,TRBJ1-3,TRBV7-9,TGTGCCAGCAGCTTAGGACGGGACACCTACTCTGGAAACACCATATATTTT,CASSLGRDTYSGNTIYF
TRBD2,.,TRBJ2-2,TRBV27,TGTGCCAGCAGTTTATTTTTGGCGGGAGAAATAGCCGGGGAGCTGTTTTTT,CASSLFLAGEIAGELFF
.,.,TRBJ2-7,TRBV29-1,TGCAGCGTTGAGACGGCTGCCTACGAGCAGTACTTC,CSVETAAYEQYF
.,.,TRBJ1-4,TRBV7-9,TGTGCCAGCGTGGACCGGGACTCGACTAATGAAAAACTGTTTTTT,CASVDRDSTNEKLFF
TRBD2,.,TRBJ2-1,TRBV6-4,TGTGCCAGCAGTGTTGGCGGGAGTGTCACTGAGCAGTTCTTC,CASSVGGSVTEQFF
TRBD1,.,TRBJ2-7,TRBV15,TGTGCCACCAGCAGAGATCAAGGACAGGGTACCTACGAGCAGTACTTC,CATSRDQGQGTYEQYF
.,.,TRBJ2-5,TRBV5-1,TGCGCCAGCAGCCCACAGGGTTCGGAAGAGACCCAGTACTTC,CASSPQGSEETQYF
TRBD1,.,TRBJ1-3,TRBV9,TGTGCCAGCAGTCAGGGGGCGATCTCTGGAAACACCATATATTTT,CASSQGAISGNTIYF
.,.,TRBJ2-3,TRBV10-2,TGCGCCAGCAGGACGGACGGAGGGGATACGCAGTATTTT,CASRTDGGDTQYF
TRBD1,.,TRBJ2-7,TRBV6-6,TGTGCCAGCAGTTACCTCCCGGGACAGCCCTACGAGCAGTACTTC,CASSYLPGQPYEQYF
.,.,TRBJ1-5,TRBV9,TGTGCCACCACAGCCGGGTGGAACCCAAATCAGCCCCAGCATTTT,CATTAGWNPNQPQHF
.,.,TRBJ2-7,TRBV12-5,TGTGCTAGTGGTCCGAAGGGGGAGCAGTACTTC,CASGPKGEQYF
TRBD1,.,TRBJ2-7,TRBV6-5,TGTGCCAGCAGTTACTCGCACAGGGGGGCCTTCGAGCAGTACTTC,CASSYSHRGAFEQYF
TRBD2,.,TRBJ2-4,TRBV28,TGTGCCAGCAGCCCGCCTAGCGGGAGGGGAATAGCCAAAAACATTCAGTACTTC,CASSPPSGRGIAKNIQYF
TRBD2,.,TRBJ2-5,TRBV5-6,TGTGCCGTCAAGCGGGGATCCCAAGAGACCCAGTACTTC,CAVKRGSQETQYF
.,.,TRBJ2-1,TRBV5-6,TGTGCCAGCAGCTTGACGAATTACAATGAGCAGTTCTTC,CASSLTNYNEQFF
TRBD2,.,TRBJ2-1,TRBV7-9,TGTGCCAGCAGCTTATGGACTAGCGGGAGGGTGGCTGAGCAGTTCTTC,CASSLWTSGRVAEQFF
.,.,TRBJ1-1,TRBV27,TGTGCCAGCAGTTTACGTGCGGGGACCACTGAAGCTTTCTTT,CASSLRAGTTEAFF